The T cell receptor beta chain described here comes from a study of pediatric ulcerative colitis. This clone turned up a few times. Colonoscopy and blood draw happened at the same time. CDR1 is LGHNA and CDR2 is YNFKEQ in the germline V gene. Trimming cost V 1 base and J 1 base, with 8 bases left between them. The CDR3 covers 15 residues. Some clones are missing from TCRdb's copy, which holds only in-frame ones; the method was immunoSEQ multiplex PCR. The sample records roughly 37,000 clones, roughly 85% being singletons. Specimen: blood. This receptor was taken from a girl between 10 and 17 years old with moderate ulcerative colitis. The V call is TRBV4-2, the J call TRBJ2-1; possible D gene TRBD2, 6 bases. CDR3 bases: TGTGCCAGCAGCCAAGCTAGCGTTTCCTACAATGAGCAGTTCTTC. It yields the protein CASSQASVSYNEQFF.